One sample yielded the 26 T cell receptor beta chains listed below, sequenced in a study of regulatory T cells in long-lasting Graves disease. Library construction for TCR beta used iRepertoire HTBI primers and Arm-PCR of CDR3 regions. TCRdb recomputed calls from the multiplex PCR reads with MiXCR, one row per CDR3 protein. The table records about half a million distinct CDR3 sequences, around 13% of them present only once. Time point indicated: newly diagnosed GD, antithyroid drugs for less than 3 months. The authors made the TCR library using RNA they extracted from PBMCs. The same sample was also used in a study of T cells in Graves' hyperthyroidism and ophthalmopathy.

The material was peripheral blood mononuclear cells (PBMCs), obtained at new diagnosis, from a patient treated with antithyroid drugs. These receptors came from a woman aged 25 to 39 with Graves disease.

The V call is TRBV20-1, the J call TRBJ2-1; D could derive from TRBD1 or TRBD2 (5 bases each). Germline CDR1 reads DFQATT; CDR2 reads SNEGSKA (reference sequence). Trimming pared 6 bases from V and 7 bases from J, leaving 10 bases between. This CDR3 comprises 11 residues. CDR3 coding DNA: TGCAGTGCAAGGGACCGGAATGAGCAGTTCTTC. Its translation: CSARDRNEQFF.

The chain is built from TRBV7-9 and TRBJ2-1; 15 bases match TRBD2. The germline V gene has CDR1 SEHNR and CDR2 FQNEAQ (reference sequence). Trimming removed 2 bases from V and 7 bases from J; junction bases left unmatched: 3. This CDR3 is built from 16 residues. The CDR3 here is CASSLPGTSGRNEQFF. The CDR3 DNA is TGTGCCAGCAGCTTACCCGGGACTAGCGGGAGGAATGAGCAGTTCTTC.

This clonotype was seen repeatedly, ten times or more. This rearrangement joins TRBV30 to TRBJ2-5; D remains unclear. The V end was cut by 0 bases, the J end by 2 bases, with 13 bases between. The V gene's germline CDR1 is GTSNPN and CDR2 SVGIG (reference sequence). CDR3 size: 15 residues. The CDR3 loop is CAWSVARWLQETQYF. CDR3 bases: TGTGCCTGGAGTGTGGCCCGATGGCTACAAGAGACCCAGTACTTC.

This clonotype showed up many times. The chain couples TRBV29-1 to TRBJ2-7; no clear D. V was cut by 4 bases and J by 3 bases, with 4 bases left in between. Per the germline V gene, CDR1 is SQVTM and CDR2 is ANQGSEA. This CDR3 is built from 10 residues. The DNA for the CDR3 is TGCAGCGTTGGGGACTACGAGCAGTACTTC. Amino acids: CSVGDYEQYF.

This clonotype was counted at least ten times. V is TRBV13 and J is TRBJ1-1; the D gene is possibly TRBD1 (6 bases). CDR3 length: 15 residues. The V and J ends lost 7 bases and 0 bases respectively, with 15 bases between them. Germline values: CDR1 PRHDT, CDR2 FYEKMQ (reference sequence). The CDR3 region has the DNA TGTGCCAGCAAACTGACAGGAGACCTGAACACTGAAGCTTTCTTT. It encodes CASKLTGDLNTEAFF. The complete variable domain, with remaining parts taken from reference TRBV13 and TRBJ1-1, reads AAGVIQSPRHLIKEKRETATLKCYPIPRHDTVYWYQQGPGQDPQFLISFYEKMQSDKGSIPDRFSAQQFSDYHSELNMSSLELGDSALYFCASKLTGDLNTEAFFGQGTRLTVV.

This chain connects TRBV19 to TRBJ2-7; D possibly corresponds to TRBD2 (5 bases). The CDR3 spans 14 residues. Looked up from germline, CDR1 is LNHDA and CDR2 is SQIVND (reference sequence). Trimming removed 0 bases at V and 2 bases at J, with 8 bases between. The CDR3: CASSIEDSTYEQYF. For the CDR3, the DNA is TGTGCCAGTAGTATAGAGGACTCCACCTACGAGCAGTACTTC.

This clonotype was picked up many times. The CDR3, as DNA: TGTGCCAGCAGTTTAATACAGGGAAGGCAGCCCCAGCATTTT. It encodes CASSLIQGRQPQHF. The rearrangement joins TRBV27 to TRBJ1-5, with D possibly matching TRBD1 (6 bases). The CDR3 spans 14 residues. The V gene's germline CDR1 is MNHEY and CDR2 SMNVEV (reference sequence). V was clipped by 2 bases and J by 7 bases, with 12 bases between them.

At least ten counts were recorded for this clonotype. V and J are TRBV2 and TRBJ1-2; 10 bases map to TRBD1. V lost 6 bases and J lost 5; bases outside the gene matches: 9. This CDR3 has 15 residues. The germline V gene has CDR1 SNHLY and CDR2 FYNNEI. CDR3 loop: CASRKETGGAYGYTF. In nucleotides, the CDR3 is TGTGCCAGCAGGAAAGAGACAGGGGGCGCATATGGCTACACCTTC. The whole variable domain, remainder taken from reference TRBV2 and TRBJ1-2, is EPEVTQTPSHQVTQMGQEVILRCVPISNHLYFYWYRQILGQKVEFLVSFYNNEISEKSEIFDDQFSVERPDGSNFTLKIRSTKLEDSAMYFCASRKETGGAYGYTFGSGTRLTVV.

This clonotype was seen ten or more times. DNA for the CDR3: TGTGCCAGCAGCCCCCCCCACAATCCCTCCTACAATGAGCAGTTCTTC. Residues: CASSPPHNPSYNEQFF. The chain links TRBV7-9 to TRBJ2-1, with unresolved D. V was trimmed by 5 bases and J by 0 bases, leaving 14 bases between them. The length of the CDR3 is 16 residues. CDR1 SEHNR and CDR2 FQNEAQ come from the germline V gene (reference sequence).

This clonotype has just a few counts. The germline gene is not matched at one end of the junction; a read error may be the cause. This rearrangement joins TRBV5-5 to TRBJ1-2, with D unclear. The germline gives CDR1 SGHKS, CDR2 YYEKEE (reference sequence). CDR3 length equals 14 residues. The CDR3 DNA sequence: TGTGCCAGCAGCTTGGTGGGGAATAACTATTGCTACACCTTC. This gives the protein CASSLVGNNYCYTF.

This clonotype was detected a few times. This chain joins TRBV4-3 and TRBJ2-5; 9 positions match TRBD2. Germline assignment: CDR1 LGHNA and CDR2 YSLEER. The CDR3 loop spans 13 amino acids. With 3 bases clipped from V and 4 bases from J, the junction kept 0 bases outside the gene matches. In DNA, the CDR3 is TGCGCCAGCAGCCAGACTAGCGGAGAGACCCAGTACTTC. This codes for CASSQTSGETQYF.

This clonotype was seen only a few times. The V gene is TRBV9, the J gene TRBJ2-5, with D maybe TRBD1 (5 bases). This CDR3 comprises 13 residues. V was clipped by 3 bases and J by 4 bases, with 10 bases between them. Looked up from germline, CDR1 is SGDLS and CDR2 is YYNGEE. The CDR3 sequence: CASSDRMAETQYF. The CDR3 DNA follows: TGTGCCAGCAGCGACAGGATGGCAGAGACCCAGTACTTC.

There are many counts of this clonotype. This CDR3 reads CASSQGLASYNEQFF. DNA for the CDR3: TGTGCCAGCAGTCAGGGACTAGCCTCCTACAATGAGCAGTTCTTC. This chain links TRBV27 with TRBJ2-1; 9 bases agree with TRBD2. V shed 5 bases, J shed 0 bases, and the junction held 2 bases outside the gene matches. The CDR3 covers 15 residues. Germline values: CDR1 MNHEY, CDR2 SMNVEV (reference sequence).

Ten or more counts support this clonotype. The V gene is TRBV7-2, the J gene TRBJ1-3; unclear D gene. CDR3 size: 16 residues. Germline CDR1 and CDR2: SGHTA and FQGNSA. V lost 0 bases to trimming and J lost 0 bases, with 9 bases between them. The chain's CDR3 is CASSLARRFSGNTIYF. As DNA, the CDR3 is TGTGCCAGCAGCTTAGCTCGCAGATTCTCTGGAAACACCATATATTTT.

This clonotype was recorded at least ten times. The rearrangement joins TRBV7-8 to TRBJ2-5; perhaps TRBD2 as D (6 bases). Germline CDR1 and CDR2: SGHVS and FQNEAQ. The length of the CDR3 is 16 residues. V lost 4 bases, J lost 5 bases, and 20 bases lay in between. The CDR3: CASSSTEGRRGETQYF. The CDR3 DNA is TGTGCCAGCAGCTCCACAGAGGGCAGGCGGGGCGAGACCCAGTACTTC.

This clonotype came up a few times. The chain joins TRBV6-5 to TRBJ2-1, with D perhaps matching TRBD1 or TRBD2 (5 bases each). The germline V and J ends were trimmed by 2 bases and 3 bases, with 17 bases remaining between them. The CDR3 loop spans 17 amino acids. The V gene's germline CDR1 is MNHEY and CDR2 SVGAGI. CDR3 loop: CASSYPPSGGDYNEQFF. CDR3 nucleotide sequence: TGTGCCAGCAGTTACCCCCCGAGTGGGGGAGACTACAATGAGCAGTTCTTC.

This chain joins TRBV11-3 and TRBJ2-1; 10 bases align to TRBD2. Germline lookup yields CDR1 SGHNT and CDR2 YENEEA. Trimming cost V 4 bases and J 2 bases; bases outside gene matches: 14. There are 19 residues in the CDR3. The CDR3 DNA is TGTGCCAGCAGCTCCCGAAAGTTACTAGCGGGGTCGCCCTACAATGAGCAGTTCTTC. This gives the protein CASSSRKLLAGSPYNEQFF.

This clonotype was counted ten times or more. The chain carries TRBV20-1 and TRBJ1-2; maybe TRBD1 (5 bases). The CDR3 extends over 13 amino acids. CDR1 and CDR2 from the germline V gene are DFQATT and SNEGSKA (reference sequence). V shed 1 base and J shed 3 bases, with 9 bases lying between them. Written as DNA, the CDR3 is TGCAGTGCTAGAGGGGGGGGTCACTATGGCTACACCTTC. Protein: CSARGGGHYGYTF.

This clonotype was detected many times. This rearrangement joins TRBV20-1 to TRBJ1-1, with D perhaps matching TRBD1 (6 bases). This CDR3 region has 13 residues. The germline V gene encodes CDR1 DFQATT and CDR2 SNEGSKA (reference sequence). V was cut by 5 bases and J by 2 bases, with 12 bases left in between. The CDR3 loop reads CSASLDRNTEAFF. In nucleotides, the CDR3 is TGCAGTGCTTCCTTGGACAGAAACACTGAAGCTTTCTTT.

This clonotype was detected ten times or more. The chain combines TRBV18 with TRBJ2-7, with D uncertain. Looked up from germline, CDR1 is KGHSH and CDR2 is LQKENI. The CDR3 spans 12 residues. V was shortened by 8 bases and J by 4 bases, with 12 bases between the two germline ends. For the CDR3, the DNA is TGTGCCAGCAGCCCCACCCCATACGAGCAGTACTTC. Translation: CASSPTPYEQYF. Full variable domain (outside the CDR3, taken from reference TRBV18 and TRBJ2-7): NAGVMQNPRHLVRRRGQEARLRCSPMKGHSHVYWYRQLPEEGLKFMVYLQKENIIDESGMPKERFSAEFPKEGPSILRIQQVVRGDSAAYFCASSPTPYEQYFGPGTRLTVT.

This clonotype appeared many times. V is TRBV2 and J is TRBJ1-4; possibly TRBD1 for D (6 bases). V was trimmed by 6 bases and J by 0 bases, leaving 14 bases between them. The germline V gene has CDR1 SNHLY and CDR2 FYNNEI. The CDR3 runs 16 residues. The CDR3 loop reads CASRNSYRATNEKLFF. The CDR3 DNA reads TGTGCCAGCAGAAACAGTTACAGGGCAACTAATGAAAAACTGTTTTTT.

As for this clonotype: Possible read error: a much larger clone is one base away. The chain couples TRBV7-2 to TRBJ2-7, with TRBD1 matching 7 bases. The germline CDR1 and CDR2 sequences are SGHTA and FQGNSA. CDR3 size: 18 residues. This CDR3 reads CASTLGPYVQGRGLEQYF. The CDR3 DNA follows: TGTGCCAGCACCTTAGGCCCCTATGTACAGGGAAGGGGGCTCGAGCAGTACTTC.

The chain employs TRBV13 and TRBJ2-3; either TRBD1 or TRBD2 may supply D (6 bases each). V was pared by 5 bases and J by 4 bases, with 19 bases between. CDR1 is PRHDT, CDR2 FYEKMQ, per germline (reference sequence). The CDR3 totals 16 residues. CDR3 amino acids: CASSGPGGGLADTQYF. The CDR3 bases are TGTGCCAGCAGCGGGCCCGGAGGGGGGCTCGCAGATACGCAGTATTTT.

This clonotype was seen at least ten times. The rearrangement joins TRBV28 to TRBJ2-1, with D uncertain. CDR3 length: 14 amino acids. V lost 7 bases, J lost 4 bases, and 14 bases lay in between. Germline V gives CDR1 MDHEN, CDR2 SYDVKM. As DNA, the CDR3 is TGTGCCAGCAAATCGACTGGCAGATACAATGAGCAGTTCTTC. Translated, it gives CASKSTGRYNEQFF. Drawing the rest from reference TRBV28 and TRBJ2-1, the complete variable domain is DVKVTQSSRYLVKRTGEKVFLECVQDMDHENMFWYRQDPGLGLRLIYFSYDVKMKEKGDIPEGYSVSREKKERFSLILESASTNQTSMYLCASKSTGRYNEQFFGPGTRLTVL.

This clonotype was seen ten or more times. The rearrangement links TRBV7-6 to TRBJ1-1; 7 nucleotides align to TRBD1. The CDR3 has 16 amino acids. The germline V gene has CDR1 SGHVS and CDR2 FNYEAQ. V gave up 0 bases and J gave up 5 bases; unmatched junction bases: 9. In nucleotides, the CDR3 is TGTGCCAGCAGCTTAGCCCTCTCGACAGGGAATACTGAAGCTTTCTTT. Residues: CASSLALSTGNTEAFF. The whole variable domain, filled in from reference TRBV7-6 and TRBJ1-1, reads GAGVSQSPRYKVTKRGQDVALRCDPISGHVSLYWYRQALGQGPEFLTYFNYEAQQDKSGLPNDRFSAERPEGSISTLTIQRTEQRDSAMYRCASSLALSTGNTEAFFGQGTRLTVV.

In its sample, this clonotype was seen many times. This chain joins TRBV6-2 or TRBV6-3 and TRBJ2-7, with a weak D call TRBD2 (5 bases). CDR1 is MNHEY, CDR2 SVGEGT, per germline. This CDR3 comprises 14 residues. V shed 10 bases and J shed 1 base, with 17 bases lying between them. As DNA, the CDR3 is TGTGCCACCTTTGGACTGGAAACATCCTACGAGCAGTACTTC. Its translation is CATFGLETSYEQYF.